Described below is a single T cell receptor (beta chain) sequence and its context. Its cognate antigen is unknown. The CDR3 runs to 16 residues. J was trimmed by 1 base and V by 0 bases; bases with no gene match: 6. Germline V CDR1 and CDR2: LGHNA, YNFKEQ. This specimen comes from a study of radiotherapy plus CTLA-4 blockade in lung cancer. Findings of the study overall: Following radiotherapy plus ipilimumab, tumor-derived TCR clones expanded in the blood.

The data were produced by immunoSEQ multiplex PCR, yet TCRdb's version contains in-frame clones alone and is incomplete. The data show about 48,000 clones, with 75% to 90% seen just once and 2.5% to 4% held by the top ten. The receptor was isolated from a human donor with non-small cell lung cancer who had stable disease on radiotherapy plus ipilimumab. The specimen comprised peripheral blood, sampled from a patient treated with radiotherapy plus ipilimumab. This chain uses TRBV4-2 with TRBJ2-7; TRBD2 matches at 7 bases. CDR3 nucleotides: TGTGCCAGCAGCCAAGAGGGGGGGTATTCTTCCTACGAGCAGTACTTC. Its protein is CASSQEGGYSSYEQYF.